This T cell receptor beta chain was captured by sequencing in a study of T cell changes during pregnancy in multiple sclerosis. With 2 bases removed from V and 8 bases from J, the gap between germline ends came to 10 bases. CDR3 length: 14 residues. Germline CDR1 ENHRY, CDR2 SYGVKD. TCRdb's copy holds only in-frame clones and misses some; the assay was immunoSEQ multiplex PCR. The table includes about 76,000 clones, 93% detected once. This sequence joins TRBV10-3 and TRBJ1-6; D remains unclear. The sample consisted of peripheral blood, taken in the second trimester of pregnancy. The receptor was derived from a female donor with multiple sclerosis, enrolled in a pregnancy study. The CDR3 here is CAISESPIDSPLHF. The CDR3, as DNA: TGTGCCATCAGTGAGAGCCCGATCGATTCACCCCTCCACTTT.